The subject of this entry is one T cell receptor (beta chain). The data were taken from a study of beta chain features in type 1 diabetes. The study reverse transcribed the entire isolated RNA, so it sequenced expressed TCRB transcripts. Naive, central memory and regulatory T cell samples produced a mean of approximately 4 million reads. Sequencing was performed with immunoSEQ multiplex PCR; in TCRdb, only in-frame clones are kept and a portion is missing. The table records roughly 450,000 clones, approximately 15% of them present only once. CDR3 length equals 18 residues. V was pared by 4 bases and J by 5 bases, with 12 bases of the junction left unmatched. The germline V gene encodes CDR1 SGHTA and CDR2 FQGTGA.

The V call is TRBV7-3, the J call TRBJ2-1; 12 bases agree with TRBD2. Sequencing input: naive CD4+ T cells from blood. The source is a man aged 30 to 39 in good health. CDR3 in DNA: TGTGCCAGCAGCTCGATCCGACTAGCGGGAGATTCGGACAATGAGCAGTTCTTC. It codes for CASSSIRLAGDSDNEQFF.